This TCR beta chain emerged from a study of blood T cells in healthy people across ages. Study-wide context: Per two T cells, about one barcoded beta molecule was captured through template switching.

A second about 7 to 11 cycle PCR used barcoded and J-beta primers. Each CDR3 protein is one row after TCRdb ran MiXCR on the 5' RACE reads. The sample yields about 1.4 million distinct CDR3 sequences, around 59% seen once. Study outcomes and limitations: The lack of PBMC sorting stopped any conclusive naive versus antigen-experienced comparison.

In regard to this clonotype: Its antigen is still unknown.

Sample: blood. The receptor was isolated from a man aged 18 to 35 in good health.

In DNA form, the CDR3 reads TGTGCCAGCAGTTCAATACGTTCCTTGGGGAATCAGCCCCAGCATTTT. This translates into CASSSIRSLGNQPQHF. The chain uses TRBV28 and TRBJ1-5; D gene ambiguous. The ends were cut back, 4 bases at V and 4 bases at J, with 17 bases in the middle. This CDR3 spans 16 amino acids. The germline CDR1 and CDR2 sequences are MDHEN and SYDVKM. Variable domain in full (rest from reference TRBV28 and TRBJ1-5): DVKVTQSSRYLVKRTGEKVFLECVQDMDHENMFWYRQDPGLGLRLIYFSYDVKMKEKGDIPEGYSVSREKKERFSLILESASTNQTSMYLCASSSIRSLGNQPQHFGDGTRLSIL.